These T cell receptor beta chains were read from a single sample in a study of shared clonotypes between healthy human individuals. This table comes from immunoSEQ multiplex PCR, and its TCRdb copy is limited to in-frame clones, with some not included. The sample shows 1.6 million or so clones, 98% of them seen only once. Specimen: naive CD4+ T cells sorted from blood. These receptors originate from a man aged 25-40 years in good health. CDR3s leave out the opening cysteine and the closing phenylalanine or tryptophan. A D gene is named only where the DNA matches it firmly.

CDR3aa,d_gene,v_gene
ASSQIKGGSDNEQF,.,TRBV28
ASSPGTGEREQF,TRBD1,TRBV19
ASSRRGHDKGEQF,.,TRBV19
ASSLAYASVFETQY,.,TRBV7-6
AWSQRGWGTDTQY,.,TRBV30
ASSVAIHPGQGDYGYT,TRBD1,TRBV9
ASSVGTSSHEQY,TRBD2,TRBV9
ASSALVLQQAF,.,TRBV21-1
ASSSEGFGDQPQH,.,TRBV28
ASSLAVGRGQETQY,TRBD1,TRBV7-2
ASSPQQGDTEAF,TRBD1,TRBV18
ASSLGGRRANEQF,.,TRBV7-3
ASSLTPEKMNTEAF,.,TRBV5-1
ASSYGTVVSGRTYEQY,TRBD2,TRBV6-9
ASSPSRTRLRTDTQY,TRBD2,TRBV7-8
ASSFSSGPQETQY,TRBD2,TRBV5-4
SVGALGRQGAFSTDTQY,TRBD1,TRBV29-1
ASSVADEAGELF,.,TRBV9